This T cell receptor (beta chain) derives from a study of Ad26.COV2.S vaccination and SARS-CoV-2 variants (dated by TCRdb to the early 2020s). Background on the whole study: Donors in the vaccine arm were drawn from COV1001, a phase I-IIa trial of Ad26.COV2.S in healthy adults that was multicentre, randomized, double-blind and placebo-controlled. Throughout the experiments and outcome assessment, investigators stayed blinded to trial group allocation. TCRbeta repertoire sequencing served as the tool for gauging how specific and how broad the SARS-CoV-2-reactive T cell receptors were following Ad26.COV2.S vaccination. Trial participants were randomized into five groups of five: low-dose or high-dose Ad26.COV2.S given once or twice, or placebo on both occasions. The TCR-sequenced set comprised around 30 samples: around 20 Ad26.COV2.S vaccine recipients, 5 placebo recipients and 8 SARS-CoV-2 convalescent individuals. Ad26.COV2.S was administered intramuscularly at a dose of 5x10^10 or 1x10^11 viral particles, either as one shot or as two shots given 56 days apart.

Study-wide conclusions, independent of this receptor: Substantial breadth of spike-specific CD8+ and CD4+ T cell responses was reported after vaccination. Compared with placebo recipients, Ad26.COV2.S recipients showed higher spike-specific TCR breadth (P = 0.0014). The authors noted that the TCR breadth and depth analyses may have underestimated total T cell responses. Vaccine and placebo recipients had comparable non-spike TCR breadth, which fits with the vaccine containing only spike. The study was not powered for comparison of responses between vaccine doses or regimens.

The immunoSEQ Assay was used to sequence TCRbeta CDR3 regions. After extraction, genomic DNA underwent amplification by bias-controlled multiplex PCR, followed by high-throughput sequencing. In the authors' own workflow: To quantify the absolute abundance of every unique TCRbeta CDR3 region, sequences were collapsed and filtered. T cell fraction was estimated by normalizing TCRbeta template counts to usable DNA, with usable DNA measured through amplification of reference genes found in all nucleated cells. Repertoire TCRs were annotated as SARS-CoV-2-specific when V gene, CDR3 amino acid sequence and J gene were exactly matched to a known reactive TCR set. The reference SARS-CoV-2 TCR set came from MIRA and was filtered for enrichment in COVID-19-positive ImmuneCODE repertoires, removing public or cross-reactive TCRs. Using the MIRA antigens, annotated TCRs were further analysed by specific ORF or by position within an ORF. Depth was the summed frequency of annotated unique rearrangements, while breadth was defined as annotated unique rearrangements over total unique productive rearrangements. Two-sided Wilcoxon rank-sum tests were used to compare TCR breadth between groups. TCRdb stores this immuneACCESS table with in-frame sequences only. Part of the clones is absent; in the studies checked, under half of the shortfall reflects unresolved V genes, and no reason is known for the rest. V, J and clone size are those of that table, while D and trimming were read from the DNA. The sample includes hundreds of thousands of clones, with 85% to 90% observed a single time. The ten largest account for 2.5% of the sample.

Sequences SGHNT (CDR1) and YENEEA (CDR2) are obtained from the germline V gene. The CDR3 holds 17 amino acids from the cysteine to the phenylalanine. This entry keeps only the CDR3 DNA: 51 bases, framed from base 1. Trimming leaves V shorter by 0 bases and J shorter by 7 bases, with the junction holding 11 bases beyond the gene matches. Reading the label with the study, this specimen's treatment or condition is: 19 received Ad26.COV2.S at low or high dose, single or two shots; about 5 received placebo; per-sample allocation not given. For vaccine and placebo recipients, repertoires were sequenced using samples collected on day 63 after the first injection. Cohort 1b enrolled roughly 25 adults aged 18-55 years at a single site in Boston, USA, between 29 July and 7 August 2020. Ad26.COV2.S was a replication-incompetent adenovirus type 26 vector expressing a prefusion-stabilized SARS-CoV-2 spike protein from the original Wuhan strain.

As to this clone: It has no known antigen specificity. Base qualities are missing; no much larger clone stands one base away.

The rearranged segments are TRBV11-3 and TRBJ2-1, with TRBD2 identical over 8 junction bases. This clonotype was sampled from a person aged 18-65 years who received the Ad26.COV2.S COVID-19 vaccine or a placebo. Sequenced here: peripheral blood, sampled in a trial of Ad26.COV2.S vaccine versus placebo. The CDR3 region: CASSLDSRRGAGNEQFF. The sequenced DNA: TGTGCCAGCAGCTTAGATAGTAGGCGGGGGGCGGGTAATGAGCAGTTCTTC.